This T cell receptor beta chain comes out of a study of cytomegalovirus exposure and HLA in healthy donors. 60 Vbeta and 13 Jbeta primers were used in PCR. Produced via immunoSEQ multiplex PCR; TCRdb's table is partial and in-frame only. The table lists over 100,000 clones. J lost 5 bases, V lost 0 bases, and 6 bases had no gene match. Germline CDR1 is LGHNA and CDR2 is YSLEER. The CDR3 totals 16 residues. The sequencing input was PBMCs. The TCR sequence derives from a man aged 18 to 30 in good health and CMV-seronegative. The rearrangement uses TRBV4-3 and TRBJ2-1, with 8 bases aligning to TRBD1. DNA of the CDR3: TGCGCCAGCAGCCAAGATATGCGACAGGGGAACAATGAGCAGTTCTTC. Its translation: CASSQDMRQGNNEQFF.